This entry lists 24 T cell receptor beta chains sequenced from one sample in a study of T cell repertoires in cytomegalovirus infection. TCRdb called the reads again in MiXCR, with one record for every CDR3 protein. The repertoire holds hundreds of thousands of distinct CDR3 sequences, with roughly a tenth as singletons. Source material: PBMCs. These TCRs come from a human donor in good health (CMV status not recorded). Some clones in this sample may be carry-over from other donors' samples.

The V and J genes are TRBV2 and TRBJ2-1, with D unresolved. This CDR3 comprises 11 residues. Trimming took 2 bases from V and 7 from J, leaving 3 bases between them. CDR1 and CDR2 from the germline V gene are SNHLY and FYNNEI. The CDR3 region is CASSELNEQFF. The CDR3, as DNA: TGTGCCAGCAGTGAATTGAATGAGCAGTTCTTC.

This clonotype has a count of ten or more. This rearrangement joins TRBV7-2 to TRBJ2-7; no reliable D call. CDR1 and CDR2 from the germline V gene are SGHTA and FQGNSA. There are 13 residues in the CDR3. Trimming removed 3 bases from V and 6 bases from J, with 12 bases in between. The chain's CDR3 is CASSFDPGREQYV. CDR3 DNA sequence: TGTGCCAGCAGCTTTGATCCAGGCCGCGAGCAGTACGTC.

Regarding this clonotype: One end of the junction varies from germline; a read error may be responsible. This chain links TRBV28 with TRBJ1-6, with D possibly matching TRBD1 (6 bases). Germline V lookup: CDR1 MDHEN, CDR2 SYDVKM. The CDR3 covers 15 residues. The CDR3 region has the DNA TGTGCCAACAGTTTTCGGACAGCCTATAATTCACCCCTCCACTTT. Its protein product is CANSFRTAYNSPLHF.

In regard to this clonotype: A read error may account for a junction end that differs from germline. The rearrangement joins TRBV7-8 to TRBJ2-1; tentatively, D is TRBD2 (5 bases). CDR1 is SGHVS, CDR2 FQNEAQ, per germline. This CDR3 spans 17 amino acids. The CDR3 sequence is CVSTQSVRENSYNEQLF. Here the CDR3 DNA reads TGTGTCAGCACCCAGAGTGTTCGGGAAAACTCCTACAATGAGCAGCTCTTC.

This sequence joins TRBV20-1 and TRBJ2-3, with 7 bases identical to TRBD1. Unmatched junction bases numbered 18, after V lost 0 bases and J lost 9 bases. Germline CDR1 and CDR2: DFQATT and SNEGSKA (reference sequence). This CDR3 is built from 17 residues. The CDR3: CSARDEGARPTPPTQYF. CDR3 in DNA: TGCAGTGCTAGAGATGAGGGGGCACGGCCCACCCCTCCGACGCAGTATTTT.

This clonotype showed up just a few times. The V gene is TRBV5-1, the J gene TRBJ1-2; TRBD1 matches at 8 bases. The CDR3 has 17 amino acids. The junction had 12 bases not matched to a gene; V was cut back by 1 base and J by 4 bases. CDR1 SGHRS and CDR2 YFSETQ come from the germline V gene. The CDR3, as DNA: TGCGCCAGCAGCTTGAGGGTGACCGGGACAGGAGTCTATGGCTACACCTTC. Translation: CASSLRVTGTGVYGYTF. The full variable domain, in which reference TRBV5-1 and TRBJ1-2 provide the parts outside the CDR3, is KAGVTQTPRYLIKTRGQQVTLSCSPISGHRSVSWYQQTPGQGLQFLFEYFSETQRNKGNFPGRFSGRQFSNSRSEMNVSTLELGDSALYLCASSLRVTGTGVYGYTFGSGTRLTVV.

This clonotype was seen many times. The chain carries TRBV20-1 and TRBJ2-3; no reliable D call. Trimming took off 6 bases at V and 0 bases at J, with 4 bases between the two ends. In germline, CDR1 is DFQATT, CDR2 SNEGSKA (reference sequence). The CDR3 has 11 amino acids. For the CDR3, the DNA is TGCAGTGCGGTCAGCACAGATACGCAGTATTTT. Encoded protein: CSAVSTDTQYF.

Concerning this clonotype: A read error may explain this, as a much larger clone is one base away. The chain recombines TRBV29-1 with TRBJ2-3; the D gene is possibly TRBD1 (5 bases). Germline CDR1 SQVTM, CDR2 ANQGSEA. V gave up 4 bases and J gave up 7 bases, with 15 bases separating them. This CDR3 contains 13 residues. CDR3 sequence: CSVGLTQANTQYF. The CDR3, as DNA: TGCAGCGTTGGGCTAACACAGGCGAATACGCAGTATTTT.

This clonotype has a count of ten or more. The chain recombines TRBV7-2 with TRBJ1-5, with no clear D. Germline loops: CDR1 SGHTA, CDR2 FQGNSA. CDR3 size: 16 residues. The germline V and J ends were trimmed by 5 bases and 2 bases, with 16 bases remaining between them. This chain's CDR3 is CASSAGRPLGNQPQHF. CDR3 in DNA: TGTGCCAGCAGCGCCGGCCGGCCCCTCGGCAATCAGCCCCAGCATTTT.

This clonotype was seen repeatedly, ten times or more. The J gene is TRBJ2-1, the V gene TRBV28; 10 nucleotides agree with TRBD1. The germline V gene has CDR1 MDHEN and CDR2 SYDVKM. The CDR3 has 16 residues. Trimming took 5 bases from V and 4 from J; bases not matched to a gene: 8. The CDR3: CASSPPGQGMYNEQFF. CDR3 coding DNA: TGTGCCAGCAGTCCTCCGGGACAGGGGATGTACAATGAGCAGTTCTTC.

This clonotype came up many times. This chain connects TRBV5-1 to TRBJ2-1; TRBD2 matches 10 bases. The CDR3 length is 15 residues. CDR1 and CDR2 from the germline V gene are SGHRS and YFSETQ. Trimming at V came to 1 base and at J to 6 bases, leaving 4 bases not matched to a gene. CDR3 nucleotide sequence: TGCGCCAGCAGCTTGATCCCTAGCGGGGGCAATGAGCAGTTCTTC. Translated: CASSLIPSGGNEQFF.

This clonotype was observed many times. The chain combines TRBV6-1 with TRBJ1-1; 8 positions agree with TRBD1. With V trimmed by 6 bases and J by 1 base, 10 bases remained unmatched. Germline CDR1 and CDR2: MNHNS and SASEGT. The CDR3 is 16 amino acids. The CDR3 sequence is CASRHKTGEPNTEAFF. CDR3 nucleotides: TGTGCCAGCAGACATAAGACAGGGGAACCGAACACTGAAGCTTTCTTT.

The rearrangement joins TRBV6-5 to TRBJ2-5, with TRBD2 matching over 11 bases. There are 17 residues in the CDR3. Trimming took 2 bases from V and 5 from J; bases not matched to a gene: 10. Germline lookup yields CDR1 MNHEY and CDR2 SVGAGI. The DNA for the CDR3 is TGTGCCAGCAGTTACCTAGCGGGGGGCCCCGGGGGTGAGACCCAGTACTTC. Encoded protein: CASSYLAGGPGGETQYF.

The sample holds many counts of this clonotype. The chain employs TRBV20-1 and TRBJ1-6; TRBD1 aligns across 8 bases. There are 14 residues in the CDR3. V lost 6 bases to trimming and J lost 8 bases; unmatched junction nucleotides: 9. CDR1 is DFQATT, CDR2 SNEGSKA, per germline (reference sequence). Here the CDR3 reads CSARAGRGHSPLHF. The CDR3 DNA reads TGCAGTGCGCGAGCGGGCAGGGGGCATTCACCCCTCCACTTT.

This clonotype was seen repeatedly, ten times or more. This chain uses TRBV6-2 or TRBV6-3 with TRBJ1-5, with TRBD1 matching over 8 bases. The germline V gene encodes CDR1 MNHEY and CDR2 SVGEGT. The CDR3 consists of 15 residues. J lost 2 bases, V lost 5 bases, and 5 bases had no gene match. The CDR3 here is CASSPSTGGNQPQHF. The DNA of the CDR3 is TGTGCCAGCAGTCCTTCGACAGGGGGCAATCAGCCCCAGCATTTT.

The CDR3 DNA reads TGTGCCAGCTCACCACCTGGGACAGGGGGGATGAACACTGAAGCTTTCTTT. It codes for CASSPPGTGGMNTEAFF. The V call is TRBV18, the J call TRBJ1-1; 11 bases fit TRBD1. Looked up from germline, CDR1 is KGHSH and CDR2 is LQKENI. The trim removed 0 bases at V and 0 bases at J, leaving 3 bases unmatched. The CDR3 runs 17 residues.

The chain recombines TRBV29-1 with TRBJ1-2, with D maybe TRBD1 (5 bases). The V end was cut by 5 bases, the J end by 4 bases, with 17 bases between. Germline V gene lookup returns CDR1 SQVTM and CDR2 ANQGSEA. The CDR3 is 14 residues long. The CDR3 loop is CSVQASRGVYGYTF. The CDR3 coding sequence is TGCAGCGTTCAGGCTTCGAGAGGGGTCTATGGCTACACCTTC.

This clonotype was detected many times. The chain is built from TRBV7-9 and TRBJ1-1, with TRBD1 matching 9 bases. V lost 3 bases to trimming and J lost 4 bases; unmatched junction nucleotides: 9. The V gene's germline CDR1 is SEHNR and CDR2 FQNEAQ (reference sequence). The CDR3 spans 16 residues. The CDR3 DNA follows: TGTGCCAGCAGCTTTCAGACAGGGGGGTTTGGCACTGAAGCTTTCTTT. Translation: CASSFQTGGFGTEAFF.

This clonotype appeared many times. The rearrangement links TRBV11-3 to TRBJ1-1; no clear D. Germline V gene data show CDR1 as SGHNT and CDR2 as YENEEA. The CDR3 is 13 amino acids. The V end lost 1 base, the J end lost 6 bases, and 9 bases lay between the germline ends. As DNA, the CDR3 is TGTGCCAGCAGCTTAGGTCTTTACGCTGAAGCTTTCTTT. Protein sequence: CASSLGLYAEAFF.

The sample holds many counts of this clonotype. V gene TRBV14 combines with J gene TRBJ2-5; 8 nucleotides align to TRBD2. V gave up 0 bases and J gave up 10 bases; unmatched junction bases: 10. The CDR3 runs 15 residues. Per germline, CDR1 SGHDN and CDR2 FVKESK. This CDR3 is CASSQDKTSGRIQYF. The CDR3 coding sequence is TGTGCCAGCAGCCAAGATAAAACTAGCGGCCGTATCCAGTACTTC.

This clonotype was observed many times. CDR3 loop: CASSFEGQNTEAFF. CDR3 bases: TGTGCCAGCAGTTTTGAGGGGCAGAACACTGAAGCTTTCTTT. The chain has TRBV12-3 or TRBV12-4 and TRBJ1-1; TRBD1 is a possible D gene (5 bases). There are 14 residues in the CDR3. Trimming left V 3 bases short and J 1 base short, with 9 bases between.

Many counts were recorded for this clonotype. The genes are TRBV7-9 and TRBJ2-7; D unresolved. CDR1 is SEHNR, CDR2 FQNEAQ, per germline (reference sequence). V dropped 3 bases and J dropped 1 base, with 7 bases sitting between them. This CDR3 contains 13 residues. The CDR3 loop is CASSFGKSYEQYV. The CDR3 region has the DNA TGTGCCAGCAGCTTCGGCAAGTCCTACGAGCAGTACGTC.

CDR3 coding DNA: TGCGCCAGCAGCCAAGAGAGGGAGCGCTCTGGCACAGATACGCAGTATTTT. This gives the protein CASSQERERSGTDTQYF. This sequence joins TRBV4-3 and TRBJ2-3; D possibly corresponds to TRBD2 (5 bases). Germline V lookup: CDR1 LGHNA, CDR2 YSLEER. CDR3 length equals 17 residues. V lost 0 bases, J lost 1 base, and 14 bases lay in between.

The chain joins TRBV20-1 to TRBJ2-2, with 7 bases that match TRBD1. The germline CDR1 and CDR2 sequences are DFQATT and SNEGSKA (reference sequence). This CDR3 has 13 amino acids. After removal of 6 bases from V and 4 bases from J, the junction contained 5 bases not matched to a gene. The chain's CDR3 is CSAADRLTGELFF. Here the CDR3 DNA reads TGCAGTGCAGCGGACAGGCTCACCGGGGAGCTGTTTTTT.